The clone carrying this TCR beta chain was recorded a few times. Antigen specificity is unknown. These data come from a study of T-cell reconstitution after alpha-beta-depleted transplantation in children. V lost 3 bases and J lost 0, with 6 bases in between. This CDR3 has 12 residues. From germline, CDR1 is DFQATT and CDR2 SNEGSKA (reference sequence). General study points: Surviving recipient T cells and thymic progenitors underlay high day-60 TCRbeta diversity in some patients. The main origin of T-cell counts and diversity one year after transplant was newly produced T cells.

Unique molecular identifiers were incorporated when the TCRbeta library was constructed. TCRdb re-derived calls from the PCR reads in MiXCR, one entry per CDR3 protein. The sample contains tens of thousands of distinct CDR3 sequences, 15% of which appear only once. The source material was PBMCs, mostly from graft donor cells, sampled 180 days after TCRalphabeta/CD19-depleted stem cell transplant. This TCR was sampled from a male patient aged 2 to 9 who had a stem cell transplant for acute lymphoblastic leukemia, so the T cells may come from the graft donor. The chain carries TRBV20-1 and TRBJ2-7; D not certain. As DNA, the CDR3 is TGCAGTGCTAGGAAGGACTCCTACGAGCAGTACTTC. This sequence encodes CSARKDSYEQYF.